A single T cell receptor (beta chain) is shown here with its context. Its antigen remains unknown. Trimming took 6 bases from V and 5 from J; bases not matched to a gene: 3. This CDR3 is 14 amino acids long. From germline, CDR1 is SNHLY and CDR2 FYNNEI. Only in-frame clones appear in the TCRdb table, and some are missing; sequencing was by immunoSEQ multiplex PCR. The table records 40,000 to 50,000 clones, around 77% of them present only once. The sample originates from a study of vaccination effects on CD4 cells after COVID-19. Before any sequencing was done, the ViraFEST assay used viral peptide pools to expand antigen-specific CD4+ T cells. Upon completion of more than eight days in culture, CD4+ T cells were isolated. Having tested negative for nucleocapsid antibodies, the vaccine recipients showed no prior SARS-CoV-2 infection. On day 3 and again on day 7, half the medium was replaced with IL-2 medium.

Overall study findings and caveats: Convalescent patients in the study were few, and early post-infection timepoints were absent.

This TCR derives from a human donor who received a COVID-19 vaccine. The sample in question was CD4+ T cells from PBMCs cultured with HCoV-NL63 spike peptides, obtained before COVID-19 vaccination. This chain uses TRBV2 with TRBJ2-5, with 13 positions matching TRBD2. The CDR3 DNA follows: TGTGCCAGCAGCCGACTAGCGGGGGGTGAGACCCAGTACTTC. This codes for CASSRLAGGETQYF.